These 11 T cell receptor beta chains came from one sample sequenced in a study of blood T cells in healthy people across ages. For the second PCR, which ran for about 7 to 11 cycles, a sample-barcoded 5' primer and a J-beta primer mix were used. TCRdb independently ran MiXCR on the 5' RACE reads; one entry per CDR3 protein. The data contain about 800,000 distinct CDR3 sequences, more than 20% of them seen just once; the ten biggest clones take up roughly 3.8%. The data were also submitted as part of a second study, on T cells of mothers and their children.

The sample was blood. These receptors came from a boy aged 5 to 17 in good health.

This clonotype occurred a few times. The J gene is TRBJ2-3, the V gene TRBV20-1; 9 nucleotides align to TRBD2. The CDR3 loop spans 13 amino acids. Per the germline V gene, CDR1 is DFQATT and CDR2 is SNEGSKA (reference sequence). V lost 4 bases and J lost 6; bases outside the gene matches: 5. The DNA for the CDR3 is TGCAGTGCTACGGCGGGAGGGGACGATACGCAGTATTTT. Protein sequence: CSATAGGDDTQYF.

Ten or more counts support this clonotype. The chain recombines TRBV6-2 or TRBV6-3 with TRBJ2-7; 9 bases agree with TRBD1. Trimming at V came to 0 bases and at J to 5 bases, leaving 5 bases not matched to a gene. Looked up from germline, CDR1 is MNHEY and CDR2 is SVGEGT. CDR3 size: 15 residues. The CDR3 region is CASSYSGTGPHEQYF. The CDR3 DNA follows: TGTGCCAGCAGTTACTCCGGGACAGGGCCCCACGAGCAGTACTTC.

The rearrangement links TRBV6-1 to TRBJ2-5; D could derive from TRBD1 or TRBD2 (5 bases each). Germline loops: CDR1 MNHNS, CDR2 SASEGT. The V gene lost 3 bases and the J gene lost 5 bases, with 19 bases spanning the gap. There are 16 residues in the CDR3. In DNA form, the CDR3 reads TGTGCCAGCAGTGAGAGCCGGGACCTTGAGGGGGAGACCCAGTACTTC. Amino acids: CASSESRDLEGETQYF.

The chain is built from TRBV7-9 and TRBJ2-1; D tentatively fits TRBD1 or TRBD2 (6 bases each). Germline V gene sequence: CDR1 SEHNR, CDR2 FQNEAQ (reference sequence). The germline V and J ends were trimmed by 5 bases and 0 bases, with 17 bases remaining between them. This CDR3 region has 17 residues. The CDR3 DNA reads TGTGCCAGCAGCGGGGGGAGACAGGACCCCTCCTACAATGAGCAGTTCTTC. This translates into CASSGGRQDPSYNEQFF.

The chain joins TRBV29-1 to TRBJ2-3, with D hard to call. CDR1 is SQVTM and CDR2 is ANQGSEA in the germline V gene. V was trimmed by 4 bases and J by 6 bases, leaving 8 bases between them. This CDR3 spans 11 amino acids. The CDR3 sequence is CSVVTGDTQYF. DNA for the CDR3: TGCAGCGTTGTTACTGGGGATACGCAGTATTTT.

The rearrangement joins TRBV7-2 to TRBJ1-3; no clear D. The CDR3 loop spans 13 amino acids. Germline CDR1 and CDR2: SGHTA and FQGNSA. Between the trimmed V and J ends, which lost 4 bases and 4 bases, there was a span of 8 bases. The CDR3 spells CASSSNRGNTIYF. CDR3 in DNA: TGTGCCAGCAGCTCAAACAGAGGAAACACCATATATTTT.

The chain uses TRBV4-3 and TRBJ2-7; 9 nucleotides line up with TRBD1. The length of the CDR3 is 15 residues. Germline assignment: CDR1 LGHNA and CDR2 YSLEER. J lost 4 bases, V lost 0 bases, and 4 bases had no gene match. The DNA for the CDR3 is TGCGCCAGCAGCCAAGATACAGGGGGCTGGTACGAGCAGTACTTC. Its protein is CASSQDTGGWYEQYF.

Only a few counts were recorded for this clonotype. CDR3 amino acids: CASSRSRDSTMGYTF. The CDR3 region has the DNA TGCGCCAGCAGCCGGTCCCGGGACAGCACTATGGGCTACACCTTC. The gene calls are TRBV4-3 and TRBJ1-2, with 7 bases that match TRBD1. J lost 8 bases, V lost 4 bases, and 13 bases had no gene match. Germline assignment: CDR1 LGHNA and CDR2 YSLEER. This CDR3 spans 15 amino acids.

In its sample, this clonotype was seen a few times. The J gene is TRBJ1-2, the V gene TRBV27; TRBD1 aligns across 8 bases. The germline gives CDR1 MNHEY, CDR2 SMNVEV (reference sequence). With 4 bases clipped from V and 8 bases from J, the junction kept 3 bases outside the gene matches. This CDR3 has 12 residues. CDR3 nucleotide sequence: TGTGCCAGCAGTTCCGACAGGGGAGGCTACACCTTC. Its protein product is CASSSDRGGYTF.

This clonotype was observed a handful of times. The rearrangement joins TRBV4-3 to TRBJ2-5, with D tentatively TRBD2 (6 bases). This CDR3 is 13 amino acids long. Trimming cost V 4 bases and J 7 bases, with 13 bases left between them. The germline V gene encodes CDR1 LGHNA and CDR2 YSLEER. CDR3 coding DNA: TGCGCCAGCAGCCGGGGACTGTCAGGGACCCAGTACTTC. Translated, it gives CASSRGLSGTQYF.

This clonotype was seen a few times. The V and J genes are TRBV20-1 and TRBJ2-5, with TRBD2 identical over 11 bases. CDR3 length: 14 amino acids. J lost 5 bases, V lost 5 bases, and 7 bases had no gene match. Germline V gene sequence: CDR1 DFQATT, CDR2 SNEGSKA (reference sequence). The CDR3 sequence: CSARSGGARETQYF. The CDR3 DNA is TGCAGTGCTCGTAGCGGGGGGGCCCGGGAGACCCAGTACTTC.